The 28 T cell receptor beta chains listed next were all sequenced from one sample in a study of OX40 agonist ivuxolimab in advanced cancers. Profiling relied on immunoSEQ multiplex PCR, and the TCRdb table lists in-frame clones only, not all of them. The sample has some 70,000 clones, approximately 78% seen once. Here the sequenced sample was CD4+ or CD8+ T cells sorted from blood, taken in a trial of the OX40 agonist ivuxolimab. The receptor source for this set is an adult with an advanced solid tumor such as melanoma, head and neck, liver or kidney cancer.

The chain has TRBV5-6 and TRBJ2-7; tentative D call: TRBD1 (5 bases). The CDR3 length is 13 residues. Germline V gene sequence: CDR1 SGHDT, CDR2 YYEEEE. Trimming removed 6 bases at V and 0 bases at J, with 10 bases between. The CDR3 is CASKLGVSYEQYF. The DNA of the CDR3 is TGTGCCAGCAAGTTAGGGGTCTCCTACGAGCAGTACTTC. The variable domain in full, with the rest retrieved from reference TRBV5-6 and TRBJ2-7, is DAGVTQSPTHLIKTRGQQVTLRCSPKSGHDTVSWYQQALGQGPQFIFQYYEEEERQRGNFPDRFSGHQFPNYSSELNVNALLLGDSALYLCASKLGVSYEQYFGPGTRLTVT.

The V and J genes are TRBV5-4 and TRBJ1-1; D is ambiguous. The germline CDR1 and CDR2 sequences are SGHNT and YYREEE (reference sequence). CDR3 length: 15 residues. V dropped 4 bases and J dropped 5 bases, with 18 bases sitting between them. DNA for the CDR3: TGTGCCAGCAGCCCAAGTAGGGAAGTGAGGACTGAAGCTTTCTTT. It codes for CASSPSREVRTEAFF.

This clone has a single count. In DNA form, the CDR3 reads TGCGCCAGCAGCCTTCGAGGGACAGGGGGTCTCACTGGAAACACCATATATTTT. Protein: CASSLRGTGGLTGNTIYF. The rearrangement joins TRBV4-1 to TRBJ1-3; TRBD1 matches at 11 bases. CDR3 length: 18 amino acids. Germline trimming cut 4 bases from V and 2 bases from J; bases unmatched to any gene: 10. Germline assignment: CDR1 MGHRA and CDR2 YSYEKL.

The J gene is TRBJ2-3, the V gene TRBV11-2; 7 bases fit TRBD1. The germline CDR1 and CDR2 sequences are SGHAT and FQNNGV. This CDR3 spans 17 amino acids. After removal of 4 bases from V and 1 base from J, the junction contained 11 bases not matched to a gene. CDR3 loop: CASSSISKGARTDTQYF. CDR3 nucleotide sequence: TGTGCCAGCAGCTCTATTTCTAAGGGGGCCCGCACAGATACGCAGTATTTT.

This sequence joins TRBV10-3 and TRBJ2-1; 8 nucleotides agree with TRBD2. Germline V gene lookup returns CDR1 ENHRY and CDR2 SYGVKD. V lost 3 bases and J lost 9; bases outside the gene matches: 7. The CDR3 consists of 14 residues. CDR3 bases: TGTGCCATCAGTGAACTCGGGACTAGTAGTGAGCAGTTCTTC. Translating gives CAISELGTSSEQFF.

The J gene is TRBJ1-2, the V gene TRBV5-1, with unresolved D. The germline CDR1 and CDR2 sequences are SGHRS and YFSETQ. Trimming removed 0 bases from V and 1 base from J, with 7 bases in between. This CDR3 contains 14 residues. For the CDR3, the DNA is TGCGCCAGCAGCTTGGGCAGCTTTAACTATGGCTACACCTTC. Its translation: CASSLGSFNYGYTF.

Details on this clone: One end of the junction does not line up with germline, which may come from a read error. The rearrangement links TRBV19 to TRBJ1-5; tentative D call: TRBD1 (6 bases). The germline CDR1 and CDR2 sequences are LNHDA and SQIVND (reference sequence). CDR3 length: 13 amino acids. The CDR3 DNA sequence: TGTGCCAGTAGTATAGAGGGGGCAAAGCCTCAGCATTTT. The encoded protein is CASSIEGAKPQHF. Supplemented by reference TRBV19 and TRBJ1-5, the full variable domain reads DGGITQSPKYLFRKEGQNVTLSCEQNLNHDAMYWYRQDPGQGLRLIYYSQIVNDFQKGDIAEGYSVSREKKESFPLTVTSAQKNPTAFYLCASSIEGAKPQHFGDGTRLSIL.

The rearrangement links TRBV6-5 to TRBJ1-2; D is uncertain. V was cut by 2 bases and J by 4 bases, with 17 bases left in between. The CDR3 covers 16 residues. Germline CDR1 is MNHEY and CDR2 is SVGAGI. The DNA for the CDR3 is TGTGCCAGCAGTTACGGAGTTCACAGAGAAATCTATGGCTACACCTTC. The encoded protein is CASSYGVHREIYGYTF.

This clone has just a few counts. This chain links TRBV5-1 with TRBJ2-3; 8 nucleotides align to TRBD2. The CDR3 contains 16 residues. CDR1 and CDR2 (germline): SGHRS, YFSETQ. V gave up 6 bases and J gave up 4 bases; unmatched junction bases: 13. The CDR3 is CASNRASGSVPDTQYF. CDR3 bases: TGCGCCAGCAACCGTGCTAGCGGGTCGGTCCCAGATACGCAGTATTTT.

V gene TRBV7-6 combines with J gene TRBJ2-3, with a possible D match to TRBD2 (6 bases). Germline loops: CDR1 SGHVS, CDR2 FNYEAQ. Trimming shortened V by 5 bases and J by 4 bases, and 13 bases separated the two germline ends. CDR3 length: 14 residues. CDR3 sequence reads: CASSPQPGADTQYF. The CDR3 region has the DNA TGTGCCAGCAGCCCCCAGCCGGGAGCAGATACGCAGTATTTT.

The V gene is TRBV6-1, the J gene TRBJ1-2; the match to TRBD1 covers 9 bases. J was trimmed by 2 bases and V by 0 bases; bases with no gene match: 4. Germline-derived CDR1 and CDR2 are MNHNS and SASEGT. The CDR3 is made up of 16 amino acids. CDR3 residues: CASSEALGTGNYGYTF. CDR3 DNA sequence: TGTGCCAGCAGTGAAGCGCTCGGGACAGGGAACTATGGCTACACCTTC.

The chain uses TRBV7-9 and TRBJ2-7, with a possible D match to TRBD2 (6 bases). The CDR3 has 12 amino acids. Trimming took off 1 base at V and 5 bases at J, with 6 bases between the two ends. Per the germline V gene, CDR1 is SEHNR and CDR2 is FQNEAQ (reference sequence). The CDR3: CASSLGRDEQYF. DNA for the CDR3: TGTGCCAGCAGCTTAGGGAGGGACGAGCAGTACTTC.

The chain carries TRBV4-1 and TRBJ2-3; 14 bases match TRBD2. The CDR3 has 17 amino acids. Germline V gene data show CDR1 as MGHRA and CDR2 as YSYEKL. The junction had 6 bases not matched to a gene; V was cut back by 1 base and J by 6 bases. The CDR3 loop reads CASSQALTSGRGDTQYF. The CDR3 region has the DNA TGCGCCAGCAGCCAAGCCCTGACTAGCGGGAGGGGTGATACGCAGTATTTT.

The chain links TRBV15 to TRBJ1-2, with 8 nucleotides matching TRBD1. Unmatched junction bases numbered 18, after V lost 1 base and J lost 8 bases. Per germline, CDR1 LNHNV and CDR2 YYDKDF (reference sequence). This CDR3 region has 18 residues. DNA of the CDR3: TGTGCCACCAGCAGAGGAGTGGGACAGGAGCCCCTAGGAAAGGGCTACACCTTC. This sequence encodes CATSRGVGQEPLGKGYTF.

This rearrangement joins TRBV5-1 to TRBJ1-1, with unresolved D. Trimming cost V 1 base and J 0 bases, with 4 bases left between them. Germline-derived CDR1 and CDR2 are SGHRS and YFSETQ. The CDR3 sequence is 13 residues long. The CDR3, as DNA: TGCGCCAGCAGCTTGTCGGTGAACACTGAAGCTTTCTTT. This gives the protein CASSLSVNTEAFF.

The chain combines TRBV5-1 with TRBJ2-1; 9 bases agree with TRBD2. Germline CDR1 SGHRS, CDR2 YFSETQ. The CDR3 spans 15 residues. Trimming removed 7 bases from V and 4 bases from J; junction bases left unmatched: 9. CDR3 sequence reads: CASHPLAGLYNEQFF. Here the CDR3 DNA reads TGCGCCAGCCATCCACTAGCGGGTCTATACAATGAGCAGTTCTTC.

J is TRBJ1-1 and V is TRBV23-1, with 8 positions matching TRBD1. TRBV23-1 counts as an open reading frame of uncertain function. Trimming cost V 1 base and J 3 bases; bases outside gene matches: 4. The CDR3 has 15 amino acids. CDR3 amino acids: CASSQWTGFDTEAFF. The DNA for the CDR3 is TGCGCCAGCAGTCAATGGACAGGGTTTGACACTGAAGCTTTCTTT.

The chain employs TRBV5-6 and TRBJ1-1; 9 bases match TRBD1. V shed 4 bases, J shed 8 bases, and the junction held 12 bases outside the gene matches. CDR1 and CDR2 (germline): SGHDT, YYEEEE. The CDR3 is made up of 15 amino acids. For the CDR3, the DNA is TGTGCCAGCAGCGTGGAGGGACAGGGCATAGTCGAAGCTTTCTTT. It is translated as CASSVEGQGIVEAFF.

This clone was counted a single time. This chain joins TRBV4-3 and TRBJ1-4; 7 nucleotides match TRBD1. This CDR3 contains 15 residues. V lost 4 bases to trimming and J lost 5 bases; unmatched junction nucleotides: 7. Germline values: CDR1 LGHNA, CDR2 YSLEER. The CDR3 DNA follows: TGCGCCAGCAGCCCGGAGGGACAGCGAAATGAAAAACTGTTTTTT. Protein sequence: CASSPEGQRNEKLFF.

The chain links TRBV14 to TRBJ2-3, with 7 bases identical to TRBD2. CDR3 length: 16 amino acids. Per the germline V gene, CDR1 is SGHDN and CDR2 is FVKESK. Losses at the gene ends were 0 bases for V and 5 bases for J; bases not matched to a gene: 8. The CDR3 bases are TGTGCCAGCAGCCAAGACTGGATGGTAGCGGGAGATACGCAGTATTTT. Protein sequence: CASSQDWMVAGDTQYF.

The chain joins TRBV10-2 to TRBJ2-3; tentatively, D is TRBD2 (7 bases). Germline loops: CDR1 WSHSY, CDR2 SAAADI. Deletions cut 6 bases from V and 4 bases from J, with 8 bases between. This CDR3 is 12 amino acids long. CDR3: CASRGGADTQYF. The CDR3 DNA follows: TGCGCCAGCAGAGGGGGGGCAGATACGCAGTATTTT.

The V and J genes are TRBV7-9 and TRBJ2-3; the D is unclear. Trimming pared 5 bases from V and 4 bases from J, leaving 16 bases between. The CDR3 has 15 residues. Germline V gene data show CDR1 as SEHNR and CDR2 as FQNEAQ (reference sequence). The CDR3 here is CASSPVVGTADTQYF. CDR3 coding DNA: TGTGCCAGCAGCCCGGTCGTGGGTACCGCAGATACGCAGTATTTT. Together with reference TRBV7-9 and TRBJ2-3, the CDR3 gives the full variable domain: DTGVSQNPRHKITKRGQNVTFRCDPISEHNRLYWYRQTLGQGPEFLTYFQNEAQLEKSRLLSDRFSAERPKGSFSTLEIQRTEQGDSAMYLCASSPVVGTADTQYFGPGTRLTVL.

The rearrangement uses TRBV7-3 and TRBJ2-5, with D possibly TRBD1 on 5 matching bases. CDR3 length equals 18 residues. CDR1 and CDR2 from the germline V gene are SGHTA and FQGTGA. Trimming left V 5 bases short and J 4 bases short, with 26 bases between. CDR3 protein: CASSPDGSTGRRRETQYF. CDR3 coding DNA: TGTGCCAGCAGCCCCGACGGCAGTACAGGACGAAGACGAGAGACCCAGTACTTC.

The gene calls are TRBV7-9 and TRBJ1-1; 7 bases align to TRBD1. This CDR3 region has 15 residues. V lost 5 bases to trimming and J lost 0 bases; unmatched junction nucleotides: 6. Germline V gives CDR1 SEHNR, CDR2 FQNEAQ (reference sequence). The CDR3: CASSPRGQMNTEAFF. The DNA of the CDR3 is TGTGCCAGCAGCCCGAGGGGACAGATGAACACTGAAGCTTTCTTT.

This chain connects TRBV6-1 to TRBJ2-7; no clear D. The length of the CDR3 is 14 residues. Looked up from germline, CDR1 is MNHNS and CDR2 is SASEGT. V was pared by 7 bases and J by 5 bases, with 18 bases between. The CDR3 here is CASTVTPGSDEQYV. The CDR3, as DNA: TGTGCCAGCACCGTCACCCCCGGCAGCGACGAGCAGTACGTC.

The V call is TRBV20-1, the J call TRBJ1-1; a weak D match, TRBD1 (5 bases). This CDR3 has 11 residues. The V gene lost 3 bases and the J gene lost 6 bases, with 8 bases spanning the gap. Germline CDR1 is DFQATT and CDR2 is SNEGSKA (reference sequence). The CDR3 DNA reads TGCAGTGCTAGGGGGGGTCCTGAAGCTTTCTTT. Residues: CSARGGPEAFF.

This clone was counted once. The V call is TRBV28, the J call TRBJ1-4; 7 bases align to TRBD1. The V gene's germline CDR1 is MDHEN and CDR2 SYDVKM. After removal of 6 bases from V and 8 bases from J, the junction contained 9 bases not matched to a gene. The CDR3 loop spans 14 amino acids. CDR3 loop: CASSLTLGQEKLFF. The CDR3 bases are TGTGCCAGCAGCCTGACTCTGGGACAGGAAAAACTGTTTTTT.

The chain employs TRBV6-1 and TRBJ2-1; D gene unclear. Germline lookup yields CDR1 MNHNS and CDR2 SASEGT. CDR3 size: 17 residues. V gave up 0 bases and J gave up 0 bases, with 12 bases separating them. CDR3 in amino acids: CASSEARRISSYNEQFF. The CDR3, as DNA: TGTGCCAGCAGTGAAGCGCGACGGATAAGCTCCTACAATGAGCAGTTCTTC.